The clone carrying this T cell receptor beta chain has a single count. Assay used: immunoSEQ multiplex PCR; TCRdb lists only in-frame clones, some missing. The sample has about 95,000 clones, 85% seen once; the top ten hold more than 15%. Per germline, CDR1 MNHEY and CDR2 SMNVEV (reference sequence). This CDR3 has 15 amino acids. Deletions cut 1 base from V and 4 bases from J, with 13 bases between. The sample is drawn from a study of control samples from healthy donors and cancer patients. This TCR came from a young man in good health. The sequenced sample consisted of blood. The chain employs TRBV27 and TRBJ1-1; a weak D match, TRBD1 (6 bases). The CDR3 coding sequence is TGTGCCAGCAGTTTATGGGGGGGGCGAGGCACTGAAGCTTTCTTT. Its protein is CASSLWGGRGTEAFF.